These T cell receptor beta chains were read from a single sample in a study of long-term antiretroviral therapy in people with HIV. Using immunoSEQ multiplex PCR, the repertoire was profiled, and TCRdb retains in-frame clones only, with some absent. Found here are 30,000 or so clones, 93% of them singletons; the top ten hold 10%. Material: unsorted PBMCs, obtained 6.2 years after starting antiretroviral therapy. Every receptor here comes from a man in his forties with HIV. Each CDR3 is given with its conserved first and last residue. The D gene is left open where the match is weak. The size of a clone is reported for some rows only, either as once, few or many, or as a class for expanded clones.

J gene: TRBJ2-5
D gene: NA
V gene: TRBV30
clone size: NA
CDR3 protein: CAWSVSGGRKTQYF
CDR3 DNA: TGTGCCTGGAGTGTATCCGGGGGGCGAAAGACCCAGTACTTC

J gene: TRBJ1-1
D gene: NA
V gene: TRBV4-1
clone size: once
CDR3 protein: CASSQPVGGNTEAFF
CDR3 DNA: TGCGCCAGCAGCCAACCGGTGGGGGGGAACACTGAAGCTTTCTTT

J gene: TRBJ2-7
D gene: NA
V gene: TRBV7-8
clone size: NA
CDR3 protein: CASSLVTNSYEQYF
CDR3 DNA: TGTGCCAGCAGCTTAGTTACAAACTCCTACGAGCAGTACTTC

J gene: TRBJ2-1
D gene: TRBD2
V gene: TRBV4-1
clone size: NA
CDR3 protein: CASSQEGLLAGGREQFF
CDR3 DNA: TGCGCCAGCAGCCAAGAAGGATTGCTAGCGGGGGGGCGCGAGCAGTTCTTC

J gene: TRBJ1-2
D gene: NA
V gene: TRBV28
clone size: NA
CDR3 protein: CASIQPGHIYGYTF
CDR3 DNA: TGTGCCAGCATCCAACCGGGACATATCTATGGCTACACCTTC

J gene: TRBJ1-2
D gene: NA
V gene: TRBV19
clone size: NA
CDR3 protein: CASRRATANYGYTF
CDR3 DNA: TGTGCCAGTAGACGTGCGACAGCTAACTATGGCTACACCTTC

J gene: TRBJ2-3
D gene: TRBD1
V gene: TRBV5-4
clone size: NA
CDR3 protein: CASSAPGQGSTDTQYF
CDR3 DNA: TGTGCCAGCAGCGCACCGGGACAGGGGAGCACAGATACGCAGTATTTT

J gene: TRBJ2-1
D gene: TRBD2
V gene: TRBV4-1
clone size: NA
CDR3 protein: CASSQAGTKYEQFF
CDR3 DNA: TGCGCCAGCAGCCAAGCGGGGACTAAGTATGAGCAGTTCTTC

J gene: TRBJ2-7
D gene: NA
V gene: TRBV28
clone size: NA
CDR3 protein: CASSSYRGGGYEQYF
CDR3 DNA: TGTGCCAGCAGTTCATACAGGGGCGGGGGTTACGAGCAGTACTTC

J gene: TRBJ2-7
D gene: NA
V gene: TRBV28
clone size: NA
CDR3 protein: CASSLLLAGNEQYF
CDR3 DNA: TGTGCCAGCAGTTTATTACTAGCTGGGAACGAGCAGTACTTC

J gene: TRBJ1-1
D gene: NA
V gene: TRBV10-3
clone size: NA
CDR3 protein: CAIGDPNYTEAFF
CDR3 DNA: TGTGCCATCGGGGACCCTAATTACACTGAAGCTTTCTTT

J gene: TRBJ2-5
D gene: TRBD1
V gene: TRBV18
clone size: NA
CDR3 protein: CASSAGTGYQETQYF
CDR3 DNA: TGTGCCAGCTCGGCCGGGACAGGGTACCAAGAGACCCAGTACTTC

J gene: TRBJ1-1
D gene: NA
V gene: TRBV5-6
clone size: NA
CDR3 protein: CASSNRFAEAFF
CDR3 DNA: TGTGCCAGCAGCAACAGGTTCGCTGAAGCTTTCTTT

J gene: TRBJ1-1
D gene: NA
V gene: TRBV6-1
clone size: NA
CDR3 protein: CASRTALNTEAFF
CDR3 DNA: TGTGCCAGCAGGACAGCATTGAACACTGAAGCTTTCTTT

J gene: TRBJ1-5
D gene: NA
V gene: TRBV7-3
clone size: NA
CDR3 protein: CASSPDSNQPQHF
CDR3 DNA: TGTGCCAGCAGCCCGGATAGCAATCAGCCCCAGCATTTT

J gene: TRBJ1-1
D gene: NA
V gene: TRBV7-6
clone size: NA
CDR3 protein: CASSLQGMNTEAFF
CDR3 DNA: TGTGCCAGCAGCTTACAGGGGATGAACACTGAAGCTTTCTTT

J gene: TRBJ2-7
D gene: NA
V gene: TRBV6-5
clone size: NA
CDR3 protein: CASSSHYEQYF
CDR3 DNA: TGTGCCAGCAGTTCCCACTACGAGCAGTACTTC

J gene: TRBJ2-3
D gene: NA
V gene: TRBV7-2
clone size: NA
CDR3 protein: CASSPTGSRLDTQYF
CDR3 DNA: TGTGCCAGCAGCCCTACAGGGAGTAGGTTGGATACGCAGTATTTT

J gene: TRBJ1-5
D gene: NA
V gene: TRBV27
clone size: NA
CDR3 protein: CASSLHQPQHF
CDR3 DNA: TGTGCCAGCAGTTTACACCAGCCCCAGCATTTT

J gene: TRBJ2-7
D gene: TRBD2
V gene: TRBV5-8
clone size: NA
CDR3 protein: CASSYTREGLYEQYF
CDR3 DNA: TGTGCCAGCAGCTACACTCGGGAGGGCCTTTACGAGCAGTACTTC